The subject of this entry is one T cell receptor beta chain. Trimming at V came to 5 bases and at J to 5 bases, leaving 9 bases not matched to a gene. The germline V gene encodes CDR1 LNHNV and CDR2 YYDKDF (reference sequence). The CDR3 is 15 amino acids. Using immunoSEQ multiplex PCR, the repertoire was profiled, and TCRdb retains in-frame clones only, with some absent. This table holds 100,000 or so clones, approximately 80% found once. These data originate in a study of blood T cell repertoires in COVID-19. Study context: Spain, Italy and the United States supplied samples that represented acute and convalescent COVID-19.

This sequence joins TRBV15 and TRBJ1-1, with 9 nucleotides matching TRBD1. The receptor was derived from an elderly woman with acute or convalescent COVID-19. Input material: peripheral blood. In DNA, the CDR3 is TGTGCCACCAGCCGCCCACAGGGGGCGCGGACTGAAGCTTTCTTT. This translates into CATSRPQGARTEAFF.